The present TCR beta chain was sequenced within a study of beta chain features in type 1 diabetes. General study results and limits: The influence of HLA type on TCRB rearrangement stayed undetermined.

A single heparinised blood sample, averaging approximately 0.12 L, was obtained per donor. All of the sorted populations showed purity greater than 95%. Sequenced material consisted of expressed TCRB transcripts (all of the isolated RNA was reverse transcribed). Clones were sequenced by immunoSEQ multiplex PCR, and TCRdb holds only the in-frame ones, with some missing. The sample has about 59,000 clones, roughly 60% seen once. Points on this clone: The antigen is not known.

Per the germline V gene, CDR1 is MNHNS and CDR2 is SASEGT. Trimming removed 6 bases from V and 1 base from J; junction bases left unmatched: 7. The CDR3 contains 15 residues. This sequence joins TRBV6-1 and TRBJ2-7; 9 nucleotides line up with TRBD1. Input material: Tregs from blood. The sequence was obtained from a woman aged 18-29 years in good health. As DNA, the CDR3 is TGTGCCAGCAGGTTCCGGGACAGGGCATCCTACGAGCAGTACTTC. It specifies CASRFRDRASYEQYF.